This TCR beta chain was sequenced in a study of shared clonotypes between healthy human individuals. About the study: CD4 naive cells filled three plates per donor, CD4 memory three, CD8 naive two and CD8 memory one.

TCRdb keeps only in-frame clones here, not all; method: immunoSEQ multiplex PCR. The sample lists around 2.1 million clones; roughly 91% were seen once. Germline CDR1 reads LNHDA; CDR2 reads SQIVND (reference sequence). Trimming at V came to 0 bases and at J to 4 bases, leaving 5 bases not matched to a gene. This CDR3 contains 17 residues. This clone was recorded a few times. Naive CD8 isolation took CD45RO-negative cells positively selected for CCR7 and excluded terminally differentiated effector memory CD45RA+ cells. The chain carries TRBV19 and TRBJ2-2; 10 nucleotides line up with TRBD2. The sample was naive CD8+ T cells from PBMCs. The TCR was taken from a man in his late teens or twenties in good health. Some clones in this sample may be carry-over from other donors' samples. The CDR3 is CASSIDLASGSTGELFF. The DNA of the CDR3 is TGTGCCAGTAGTATAGATCTGGCTAGCGGGAGCACCGGGGAGCTGTTTTTT.